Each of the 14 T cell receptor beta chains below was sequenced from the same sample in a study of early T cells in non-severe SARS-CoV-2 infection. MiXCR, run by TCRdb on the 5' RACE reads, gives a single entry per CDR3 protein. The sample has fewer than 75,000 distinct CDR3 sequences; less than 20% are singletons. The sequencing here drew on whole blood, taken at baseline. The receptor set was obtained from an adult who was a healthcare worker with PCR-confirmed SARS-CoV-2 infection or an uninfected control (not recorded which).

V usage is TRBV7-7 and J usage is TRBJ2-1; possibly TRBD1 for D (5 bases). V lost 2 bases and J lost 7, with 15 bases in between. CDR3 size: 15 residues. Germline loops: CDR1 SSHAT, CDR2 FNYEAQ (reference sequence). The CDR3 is CASSLNSVSGNEQFF. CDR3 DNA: TGTGCCAGCAGCTTAAATTCGGTCTCAGGGAATGAGCAGTTCTTC.

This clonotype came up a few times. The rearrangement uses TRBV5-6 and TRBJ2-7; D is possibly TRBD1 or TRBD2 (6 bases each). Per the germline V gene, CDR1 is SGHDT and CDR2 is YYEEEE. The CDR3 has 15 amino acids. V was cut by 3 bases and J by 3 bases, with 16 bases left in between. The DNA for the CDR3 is TGTGCCAGCAGCTACCGGGGGCGGAGGGACTACGAGCAGTACTTC. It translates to CASSYRGRRDYEQYF.

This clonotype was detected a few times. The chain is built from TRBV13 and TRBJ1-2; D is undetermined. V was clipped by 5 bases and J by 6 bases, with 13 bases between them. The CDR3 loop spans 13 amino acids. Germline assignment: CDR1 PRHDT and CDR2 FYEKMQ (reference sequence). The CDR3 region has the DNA TGTGCCAGCAGCCTCCGGACGATCGATGGCTACACCTTC. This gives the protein CASSLRTIDGYTF.

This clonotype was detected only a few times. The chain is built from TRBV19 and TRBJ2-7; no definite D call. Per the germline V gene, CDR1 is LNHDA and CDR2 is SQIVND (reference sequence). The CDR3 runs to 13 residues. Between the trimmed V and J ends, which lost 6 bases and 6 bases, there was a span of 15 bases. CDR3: CASSLGNYGEQYF. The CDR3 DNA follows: TGTGCCAGTAGCCTGGGGAATTATGGCGAGCAGTACTTC.

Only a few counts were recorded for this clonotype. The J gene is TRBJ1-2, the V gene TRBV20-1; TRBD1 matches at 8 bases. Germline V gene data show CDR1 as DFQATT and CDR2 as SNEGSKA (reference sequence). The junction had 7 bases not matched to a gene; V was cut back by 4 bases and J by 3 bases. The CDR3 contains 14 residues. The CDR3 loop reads CSAIAGGVDYGYTF. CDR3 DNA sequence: TGCAGTGCTATCGCAGGGGGCGTCGACTATGGCTACACCTTC.

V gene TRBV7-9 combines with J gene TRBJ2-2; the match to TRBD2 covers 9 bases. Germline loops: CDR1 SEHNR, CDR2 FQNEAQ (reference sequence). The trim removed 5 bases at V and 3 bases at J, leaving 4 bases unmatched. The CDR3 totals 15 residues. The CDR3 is CASSRGTSYTGELFF. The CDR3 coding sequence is TGTGCCAGCAGCCGCGGGACTAGCTACACCGGGGAGCTGTTTTTT.

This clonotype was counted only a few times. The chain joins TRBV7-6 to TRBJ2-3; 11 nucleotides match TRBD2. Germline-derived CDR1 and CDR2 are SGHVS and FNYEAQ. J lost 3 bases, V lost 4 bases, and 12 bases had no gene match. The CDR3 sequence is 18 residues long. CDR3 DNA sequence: TGTGCCAGCAGCTCTGGGCCTAGCGGGGGGATATTTACAGATACGCAGTATTTT. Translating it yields CASSSGPSGGIFTDTQYF.

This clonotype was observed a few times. The CDR3 here is CSARQLTYEQYF. CDR3 sequence (DNA): TGCAGTGCTAGGCAGCTAACCTACGAGCAGTACTTC. This chain uses TRBV20-1 with TRBJ2-7; D is unclear. CDR1 is DFQATT and CDR2 is SNEGSKA in the germline V gene (reference sequence). The CDR3 spans 12 residues. Trimming took off 3 bases at V and 2 bases at J, with 8 bases between the two ends.

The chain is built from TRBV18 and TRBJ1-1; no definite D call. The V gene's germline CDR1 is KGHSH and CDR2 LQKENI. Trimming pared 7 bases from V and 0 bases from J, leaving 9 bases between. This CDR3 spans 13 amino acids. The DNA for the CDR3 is TGTGCCAGCTGTTCCGGTATGAACACTGAAGCTTTCTTT. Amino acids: CASCSGMNTEAFF.

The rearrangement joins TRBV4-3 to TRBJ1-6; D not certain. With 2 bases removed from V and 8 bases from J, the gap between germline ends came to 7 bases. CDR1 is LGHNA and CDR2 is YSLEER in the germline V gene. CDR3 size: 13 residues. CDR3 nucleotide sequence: TGCGCCAGCAGCCAATTCTCTGATTCACCCCTCCACTTT. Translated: CASSQFSDSPLHF.

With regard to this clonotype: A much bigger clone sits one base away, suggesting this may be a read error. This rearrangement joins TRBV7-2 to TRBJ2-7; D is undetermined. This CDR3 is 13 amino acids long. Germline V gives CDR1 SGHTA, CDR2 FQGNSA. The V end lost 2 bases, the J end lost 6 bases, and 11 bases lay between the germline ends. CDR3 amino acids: CASSLLYTCEQYF. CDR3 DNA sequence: TGTGCCAGCAGCTTACTCTATACCTGCGAGCAGTACTTC.

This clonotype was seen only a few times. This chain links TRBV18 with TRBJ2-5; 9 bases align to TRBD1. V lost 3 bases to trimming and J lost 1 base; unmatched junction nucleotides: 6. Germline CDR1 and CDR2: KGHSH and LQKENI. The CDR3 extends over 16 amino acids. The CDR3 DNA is TGTGCCAGCTCACCCCCCGGGACAGGGATCCAAGAGACCCAGTACTTC. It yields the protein CASSPPGTGIQETQYF. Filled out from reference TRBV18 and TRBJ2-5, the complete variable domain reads NAGVMQNPRHLVRRRGQEARLRCSPMKGHSHVYWYRQLPEEGLKFMVYLQKENIIDESGMPKERFSAEFPKEGPSILRIQQVVRGDSAAYFCASSPPGTGIQETQYFGPGTRLLVL.

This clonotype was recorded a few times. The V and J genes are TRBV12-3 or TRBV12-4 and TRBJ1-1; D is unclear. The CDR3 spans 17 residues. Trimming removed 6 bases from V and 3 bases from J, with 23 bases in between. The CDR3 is CASSPASFSRVDTEAFF. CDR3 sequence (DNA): TGTGCCAGCAGCCCGGCGTCCTTCAGTCGAGTCGACACTGAAGCTTTCTTT.

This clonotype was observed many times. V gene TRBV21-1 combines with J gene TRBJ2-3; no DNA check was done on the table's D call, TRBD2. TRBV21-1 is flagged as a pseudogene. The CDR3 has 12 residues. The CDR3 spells CASSRTSDTQYF. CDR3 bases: TGTGCCAGCAGCAGGACTAGCGATACGCAGTATTTT.